These 5 T cell receptor beta chains were sequenced from one sample in a study of blood T cells in healthy people across ages. With a J-beta primer mix and a sample-barcoded 5' primer, a second PCR ran roughly 6 to 11 cycles. TCRdb re-called the 5' RACE reads through MiXCR, storing one row per CDR3 protein. The sample has fewer than 1 million distinct CDR3 sequences, approximately 48% seen once; the top ten hold roughly a fifth. The sample consisted of blood. These receptors all stem from a man in his 60s in good health.

V gene TRBV20-1 combines with J gene TRBJ2-7; D possibly matches TRBD1 or TRBD2 (7 bases each). V gave up 3 bases and J gave up 2 bases, with 14 bases separating them. The CDR3 is 14 residues long. CDR1 DFQATT and CDR2 SNEGSKA come from the germline V gene (reference sequence). CDR3 sequence (DNA): TGCAGTGCTAGCGAGCCAGGGGGGGCCTACGAGCAGTACTTC. Its translation is CSASEPGGAYEQYF.

This clonotype was observed many times. The chain is built from TRBV7-9 and TRBJ2-1, with D perhaps TRBD2 (6 bases). V shed 1 base and J shed 8 bases, with 12 bases lying between them. Germline-derived CDR1 and CDR2 are SEHNR and FQNEAQ (reference sequence). The CDR3 is made up of 14 amino acids. In nucleotides, the CDR3 is TGTGCCAGCAGCTTAGTAGCGGACACCTATGAGCAGTTCTTC. This translates into CASSLVADTYEQFF.

V and J are TRBV2 and TRBJ2-7; no reliable D call. The closer fit of TRBJ2-5 to the DNA end suggests the J call may be wrong. Germline CDR1 reads SNHLY; CDR2 reads FYNNEI. CDR3 length: 12 amino acids. The CDR3, as DNA: TGTGCCAGCAGTCCTGAATCGGGGACCCAGTACTTC. Encoded protein: CASSPESGTQYF.

This clonotype was counted between two and nine times. This chain uses TRBV5-6 with TRBJ2-7; D possibly matches TRBD1 or TRBD2 (5 bases each). V dropped 1 base and J dropped 1 base, with 18 bases sitting between them. The CDR3 is 17 residues long. Germline-derived CDR1 and CDR2 are SGHDT and YYEEEE. DNA for the CDR3: TGTGCCAGCAGCTTGTGGGGGAGACTGCAGGGTTCCTACGAGCAGTACTTC. It specifies CASSLWGRLQGSYEQYF.

The CDR3 coding sequence is TGTGCCAGCAGCTTAACCGGGGGAGGGGGAATGAACACTGAAGCTTTCTTT. The encoded protein is CASSLTGGGGMNTEAFF. The V gene is TRBV7-3, the J gene TRBJ1-1; possible D gene TRBD1, 6 bases. From germline, CDR1 is SGHTA and CDR2 FQGTGA. The V and J ends lost 0 bases and 0 bases respectively, with 14 bases between them. The CDR3 is 17 residues long.